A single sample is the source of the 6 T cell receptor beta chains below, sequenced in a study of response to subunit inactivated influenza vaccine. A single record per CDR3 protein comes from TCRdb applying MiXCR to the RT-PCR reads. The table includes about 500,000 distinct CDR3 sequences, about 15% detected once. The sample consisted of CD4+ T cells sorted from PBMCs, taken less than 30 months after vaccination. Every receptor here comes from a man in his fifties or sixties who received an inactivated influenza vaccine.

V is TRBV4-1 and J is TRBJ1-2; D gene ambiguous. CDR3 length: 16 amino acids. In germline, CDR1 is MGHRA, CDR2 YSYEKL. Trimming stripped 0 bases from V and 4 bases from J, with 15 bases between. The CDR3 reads CASSQEVSRQAYGYTF. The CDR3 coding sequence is TGCGCCAGCAGCCAAGAAGTGTCCCGGCAGGCCTATGGCTACACCTTC.

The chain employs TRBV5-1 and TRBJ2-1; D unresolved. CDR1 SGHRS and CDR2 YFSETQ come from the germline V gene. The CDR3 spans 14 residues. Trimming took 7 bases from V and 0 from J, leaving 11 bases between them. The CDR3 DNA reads TGCGCCAGCGGCCGTCGCAGCTCCTACAATGAGCAGTTCTTC. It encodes CASGRRSSYNEQFF.

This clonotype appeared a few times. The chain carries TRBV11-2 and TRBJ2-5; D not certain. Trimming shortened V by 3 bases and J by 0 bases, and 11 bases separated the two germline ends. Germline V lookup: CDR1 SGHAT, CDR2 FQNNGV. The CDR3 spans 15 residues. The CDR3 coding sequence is TGTGCCAGCAGCTTGGGTCCTACGTACCAAGAGACCCAGTACTTC. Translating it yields CASSLGPTYQETQYF.

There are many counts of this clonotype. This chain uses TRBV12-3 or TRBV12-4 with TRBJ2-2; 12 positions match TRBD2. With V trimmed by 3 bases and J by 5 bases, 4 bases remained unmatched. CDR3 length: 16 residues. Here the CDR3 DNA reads TGTGCCAGCAGTTTGGGGACTAGCGGGCGGACCGGGGAGCTGTTTTTT. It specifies CASSLGTSGRTGELFF.

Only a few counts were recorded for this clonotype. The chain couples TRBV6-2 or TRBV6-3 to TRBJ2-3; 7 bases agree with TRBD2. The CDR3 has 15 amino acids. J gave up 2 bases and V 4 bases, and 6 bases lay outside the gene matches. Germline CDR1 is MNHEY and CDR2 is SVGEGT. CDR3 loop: CASSSSGAPTDTQYF. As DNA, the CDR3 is TGTGCCAGCAGTTCAAGCGGGGCCCCCACAGATACGCAGTATTTT.

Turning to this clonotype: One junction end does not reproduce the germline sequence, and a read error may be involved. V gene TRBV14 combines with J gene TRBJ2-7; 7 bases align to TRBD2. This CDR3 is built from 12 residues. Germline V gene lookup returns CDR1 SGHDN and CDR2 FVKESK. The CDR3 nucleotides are TGTGCCAGCAGCCAGGGGGGAGGGAGAGGCAACTTC. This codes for CASSQGGGRGNF.